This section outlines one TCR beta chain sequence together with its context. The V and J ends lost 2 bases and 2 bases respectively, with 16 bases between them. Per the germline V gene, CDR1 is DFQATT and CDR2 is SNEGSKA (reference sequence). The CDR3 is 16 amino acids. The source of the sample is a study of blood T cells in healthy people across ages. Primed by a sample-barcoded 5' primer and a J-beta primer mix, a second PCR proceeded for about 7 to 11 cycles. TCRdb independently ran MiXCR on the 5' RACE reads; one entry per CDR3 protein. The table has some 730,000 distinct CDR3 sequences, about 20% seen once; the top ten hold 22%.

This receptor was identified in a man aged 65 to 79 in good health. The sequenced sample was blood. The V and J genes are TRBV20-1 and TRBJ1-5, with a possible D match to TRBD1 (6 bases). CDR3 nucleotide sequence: TGCAGTGCTAGACCTCGACAGGTATCTCGCAATCAGCCCCAGCATTTT. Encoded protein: CSARPRQVSRNQPQHF.